Following are 21 T cell receptor beta chains from one sample sequenced in a study of T cells expressing NK-cell markers. Each CDR3 protein gets one entry in TCRdb, which reprocessed the 5' RACE reads and gives no DNA. The repertoire table contains some 410,000 distinct CDR3 sequences. Sequenced input: blood T cells: a sorted CD56 or NKG2C T cell subset, CD4+ or CD8+ T cells, or bulk PBMC T cells (not recorded which). These receptor sequences come from a woman aged 18-70 years in good health.

V usage is TRBV20-1 and J usage is TRBJ2-5; TCRdb indicates TRBD1, and absent DNA this call remains unverified. Looked up from germline, CDR1 is DFQATT and CDR2 is SNEGSKA (reference sequence). The CDR3 sequence is 15 residues long. CDR3: CSAQPGAGDLETQYF.

This chain uses TRBV27 with TRBJ2-1. CDR1 is MNHEY, CDR2 SMNVEV, per germline (reference sequence). The CDR3 length is 13 residues. This CDR3 reads CASTSGMDDEQFF.

The gene calls are TRBV18 and TRBJ2-1; TCRdb picks TRBD2, but there is no DNA to check that call. The CDR3 extends over 17 amino acids. The germline V gene has CDR1 KGHSH and CDR2 LQKENI. CDR3 sequence: CASSPQEAGEYYNEQFF.

The chain recombines TRBV6-5 with TRBJ1-1; there is no DNA to check the TCRdb D call of TRBD1. The germline V gene has CDR1 MNHEY and CDR2 SVGAGI. This CDR3 comprises 16 residues. The CDR3 here is CASSWGQGILNTEAFF.

V is TRBV15 and J is TRBJ2-3; no DNA is available, so the TRBD1 call from TCRdb remains unchecked. The length of the CDR3 is 16 residues. CDR1 LNHNV and CDR2 YYDKDF come from the germline V gene (reference sequence). The chain's CDR3 is CATSRDLTTSGGTQYF.

The V and J genes are TRBV28 and TRBJ1-4; the D call of TRBD1 rests on TCRdb alone, since no DNA is present to check it. The germline gives CDR1 MDHEN, CDR2 SYDVKM. The CDR3 sequence is 16 residues long. The CDR3 spells CASSPNPQGFMEKLFF.

V and J are TRBV5-6 and TRBJ2-1; the TCRdb call, TRBD1, lacks DNA for checking. Germline CDR1 and CDR2: SGHDT and YYEEEE. CDR3 length equals 15 residues. The CDR3 region is CASSPRDGPDNEQFF.

This chain links TRBV12-3 or TRBV12-4 with TRBJ2-3; lacking DNA, the TRBD1 call made by TCRdb goes unchecked. The CDR3 has 15 amino acids. CDR3 in amino acids: CASRGRGKYTDTQYF.

The rearrangement joins TRBV7-2 to TRBJ1-4. CDR1 and CDR2 (germline): SGHTA, FQGNSA. The CDR3 runs to 13 residues. The CDR3 loop reads CASSLALPEKLFF.

The chain recombines TRBV3-1 with TRBJ2-3; TCRdb reports TRBD1, a call that lacks DNA to check it against. The CDR3 totals 14 residues. Per germline, CDR1 LGHDT and CDR2 YNNKEL (reference sequence). The CDR3 is CASSNTGATDTQYF.

This chain joins TRBV4-2 and TRBJ1-5; the TCRdb D gene call, TRBD1, has no DNA to confirm it. In germline, CDR1 is LGHNA, CDR2 YNFKEQ. The CDR3 spans 15 residues. CDR3 in amino acids: CASSQEWTADQPQHF.

The chain carries TRBV20-1 and TRBJ2-1. This CDR3 has 16 residues. CDR1 is DFQATT and CDR2 is SNEGSKA in the germline V gene (reference sequence). The CDR3 region is CSARDFAGTSYNEQFF.

The V and J genes are TRBV5-6 and TRBJ2-5. From germline, CDR1 is SGHDT and CDR2 YYEEEE. This CDR3 region has 14 residues. CDR3 sequence: CASRGFRNQETQYF.

V usage is TRBV27 and J usage is TRBJ1-1. Germline V gene lookup returns CDR1 MNHEY and CDR2 SMNVEV (reference sequence). This CDR3 contains 13 residues. The CDR3 protein is CASSGWMNTEAFF.

The rearrangement links TRBV7-9 to TRBJ2-7; with no DNA, the TCRdb D assignment of TRBD1 cannot be verified. The CDR3 contains 17 residues. Germline CDR1 SEHNR, CDR2 FQNEAQ (reference sequence). Here the CDR3 reads CASSSNHGQIKSYEQYF. The whole variable domain, remainder taken from reference TRBV7-9 and TRBJ2-7, is DTGVSQNPRHKITKRGQNVTFRCDPISEHNRLYWYRQTLGQGPEFLTYFQNEAQLEKSRLLSDRFSAERPKGSFSTLEIQRTEQGDSAMYLCASSSNHGQIKSYEQYFGPGTRLTVT.

V is TRBV25-1 and J is TRBJ2-3; the TCRdb call, TRBD1, lacks DNA for checking. The germline V gene has CDR1 MGHDK and CDR2 SYGVNS. The CDR3 extends over 15 amino acids. CDR3 sequence reads: CASNSGDRGTDTQYF.

V gene TRBV7-3 combines with J gene TRBJ2-1; TCRdb proposes TRBD1, but this gene call is untestable without DNA. Germline loops: CDR1 SGHTA, CDR2 FQGTGA. The CDR3 loop spans 13 amino acids. CDR3 residues: CASSLNRDNEQFF.

The chain employs TRBV12-3 or TRBV12-4 and TRBJ2-5; TCRdb proposes TRBD2, but this gene call is untestable without DNA. The length of the CDR3 is 17 residues. CDR3: CASSSLGGSGAGETQYF.

The chain is built from TRBV12-3 or TRBV12-4 and TRBJ2-3. The CDR3 has 14 amino acids. The CDR3 spells CASSFPRPTDTQYF.

The chain joins TRBV27 to TRBJ1-3; TCRdb's assignment of TRBD1 cannot be checked, as there is no DNA. CDR1 and CDR2 from the germline V gene are MNHEY and SMNVEV (reference sequence). The CDR3 covers 15 residues. CDR3 in amino acids: CASSPGAPSGNTIYF.

This rearrangement joins TRBV28 to TRBJ2-3. CDR3 length equals 12 residues. Germline-derived CDR1 and CDR2 are MDHEN and SYDVKM. The CDR3 loop reads CASSLTAGTQYF.